One sample yielded the 6 T cell receptor beta chains listed below, sequenced in a study of prognosis after radiotherapy for stage I lung cancer. CDR3 of TCR beta was amplified from genomic DNA via a two-round multiplex PCR. Amplification during the initial PCR round employed primers specific to each TRBV and TRBJ gene. TCRdb used MiXCR to reprocess the multiplex PCR reads, holding one entry per CDR3 protein. This sample has approximately 35,000 distinct CDR3 sequences, with approximately 35% found just once. The sequences come from PBMCs, collected before or after stereotactic body radiation therapy (not recorded which). These receptors were collected from a donor older than 45 with non-small cell lung cancer.

There are a few counts of this clonotype. This may stem from a read error, because a much larger clone lies one nucleotide away. The chain joins TRBV2 to TRBJ2-3; possible D gene TRBD2, 5 bases. CDR1 is SNHLY and CDR2 is FYNNEI in the germline V gene. This CDR3 has 14 amino acids. CDR3 protein: CANSEGQHTDTQYF. CDR3 nucleotides: TGTGCCAACAGTGAGGGTCAGCACACAGATACGCAGTATTTT.

The chain recombines TRBV5-6 with TRBJ1-2; D perhaps matches TRBD1 (6 bases). V was clipped by 0 bases and J by 7 bases, with 19 bases between them. The germline V gene has CDR1 SGHDT and CDR2 YYEEEE. This CDR3 is 16 amino acids long. The CDR3 loop is CASSLVPGHVAGGYTF. In DNA, the CDR3 is TGTGCCAGCAGCTTGGTCCCGGGACATGTGGCTGGTGGCTACACCTTC.

For this clonotype: A far larger clone is just one base off, so this is likely a read error. The chain joins TRBV6-2 or TRBV6-3 to TRBJ1-4; weak D call: TRBD1 (5 bases). Trimming took off 5 bases at V and 10 bases at J, with 14 bases between the two ends. The CDR3 extends over 13 amino acids. The germline V gene encodes CDR1 MNHEY and CDR2 SVGEGT. Written as DNA, the CDR3 is TGTGCCAGCAGTGAAGGCCAGGGCGGAAAACTGTTTTTT. The encoded protein is CASSEGQGGKLFF.

V gene TRBV12-3 or TRBV12-4 combines with J gene TRBJ2-7, with unresolved D. The CDR3 consists of 13 residues. Between the trimmed V and J ends, which lost 3 bases and 2 bases, there was a span of 8 bases. In DNA, the CDR3 is TGTGCCAGCAGTTTTCGGGCAGCCTACGAGCAGTACTTC. It yields the protein CASSFRAAYEQYF.

In its sample, this clonotype ranks as medium-sized. This rearrangement joins TRBV6-1 to TRBJ2-7, with a possible D match to TRBD1 (5 bases). The CDR3 is made up of 12 amino acids. The V end was cut by 6 bases, the J end by 4 bases, with 10 bases between. Per germline, CDR1 MNHNS and CDR2 SASEGT. The CDR3 coding sequence is TGTGCCAGCAGCTTTGACAGATACGAGCAGTACTTC. Translating it yields CASSFDRYEQYF.

This clonotype has more than one count but fewer than ten. This likely stems from a read error, as it lies one base from a far larger clone. The CDR3 DNA is TGTGCCAGCAGTTATGGAGGGGGGTCAAGGGAGCAGTTCTTC. This codes for CASSYGGGSREQFF. The chain carries TRBV6-9 and TRBJ2-1; D assignment may be TRBD1 or TRBD2 (6 bases each). V was cut by 2 bases and J by 10 bases, with 15 bases left in between. The CDR3 is 14 amino acids. Germline V lookup: CDR1 MNHGY, CDR2 SVAAGI.